This T cell receptor (beta chain) appears in the sequencing data of a study of OX40 agonist ivuxolimab in advanced cancers. Study in general: Ivuxolimab doses were 0.01, 0.1, 0.3, 1.5, 3 or 10 mg/kg every 2 weeks. Three patients showed partial responses: one hepatocellular carcinoma and two cutaneous melanoma cases.

Sequenced by immunoSEQ multiplex PCR; TCRdb stores in-frame clones only, minus some. Counted here are approximately 41,000 clones, about 89% occurring once; the ten biggest clones make up around 40%. Germline CDR1 SGDLS, CDR2 YYNGEE. V dropped 4 bases and J dropped 5; count of bases not matched to a gene: 8. This CDR3 is built from 15 residues. Sequenced material: CD4+ or CD8+ T cells sorted from blood, taken in a trial of the OX40 agonist ivuxolimab. This chain links TRBV9 with TRBJ2-2; TRBD1 agrees at 7 bases. The TCR comes from an adult with an advanced solid tumor such as melanoma, head and neck, liver or kidney cancer. The CDR3 loop is CASSPWDRPTGELFF. The DNA for the CDR3 is TGTGCCAGCAGCCCCTGGGACAGACCTACCGGGGAGCTGTTTTTT. The full variable domain, with the rest looked up from reference TRBV9 and TRBJ2-2, is DSGVTQTPKHLITATGQRVTLRCSPRSGDLSVYWYQQSLDQGLQFLIQYYNGEERAKGNILERFSAQQFPDLHSELNLSSLELGDSALYFCASSPWDRPTGELFFGEGSRLTVL.